These T cell receptor beta chains were read from a single sample in a study of blood T cell repertoires in COVID-19. Method: immunoSEQ multiplex PCR; TCRdb's copy keeps in-frame clones and lacks some. The table records fewer than 250,000 clones, roughly 89% of them present only once. Source material: PBMCs or T cells enriched from blood (not recorded which). The source is a young man who had been exposed to COVID-19. Each CDR3 is given with its conserved first and last residue. D genes are given only for firm matches. Expanded clones get a size class; other rows say once, few or many, or leave the size out.

TGTGCCAGCAGCTTAGTACCAGTCACCTACGAGCAGTACTTC,CASSLVPVTYEQYF,TRBJ2-7,-,-,TRBV7-9
TGTGCCAGCAGCCCCCCGAGGGGCGGGGCCTTCTTC,CASSPPRGGAFF,TRBJ2-1,-,-,TRBV5-4
TGTGCCAGCAGCCAAGATCAGGGGCCGAACTATGGCTACACCTTC,CASSQDQGPNYGYTF,TRBJ1-2,-,-,TRBV4-2
TGTGCCACAGCTCAGGGAGGGGGCAATCAGCCCCAGCATTTT,CATAQGGGNQPQHF,TRBJ1-5,-,-,TRBV19
TGTGCCAGCAGTTGGGACAGCAACTATGGCTACACCTTC,CASSWDSNYGYTF,TRBJ1-2,-,TRBD1,TRBV2
TGTGCCAGCAGCCAGCGGACAGGGTTTCGGGTGGTTTTCGAAGCTTTCTTT,CASSQRTGFRVVFEAFF,TRBJ1-1,-,TRBD1,TRBV5-5
TGTGCCAGCAGCTTTTATTTAGCGGGGGGAAACAATGAGCAGTTCTTC,CASSFYLAGGNNEQFF,TRBJ2-1,-,TRBD2,TRBV7-2
TGTGCCAGCAGGGGACAGGGTAGGGTCGAGCAGTACTTC,CASRGQGRVEQYF,TRBJ2-7,-,TRBD1,TRBV6-4
TGTGCCAGCACCCAGGGTAGGGGGGGGGAGCAGTTCTTC,CASTQGRGGEQFF,TRBJ2-1,-,-,TRBV11-3
TGCGCCAGCAGTGCCCAGCGGGGAGACACAGATACGCAGTATTTT,CASSAQRGDTDTQYF,TRBJ2-3,-,TRBD2,TRBV10-1
TGTGCCACCAGCAGAGATACCGAGAATTCACCCCTCCACTTT,CATSRDTENSPLHF,TRBJ1-6,-,-,TRBV15
TGTGCCAGTAGACCAGGGGGCGGGAATGAAAAACTGTTTTTT,CASRPGGGNEKLFF,TRBJ1-4,few,TRBD1,TRBV19
TGTGCCAGCAGTTACTCGACAATAAGGTCCGGCACTGAAGCTTTCTTT,CASSYSTIRSGTEAFF,TRBJ1-1,-,-,TRBV6-6
TGTGCCAGCAGCCCACCTACAGCAATTGGCGAGCAGTACTTC,CASSPPTAIGEQYF,TRBJ2-7,-,-,TRBV7-9
TGTGCCAGCAGCTTATCCCCGACCGCTCGGGGGGCGGAGACCCAGTACTTC,CASSLSPTARGAETQYF,TRBJ2-5,-,-,TRBV7-2
TGTGCCAGCAGCACCACAGGGCATGGTTCCTACAATGAGCAGTTCTTC,CASSTTGHGSYNEQFF,TRBJ2-1,few,-,TRBV5-4
TGTGCCAGCAGCGGGTTTTGGGGCAGGAGCGGCTACACCTTC,CASSGFWGRSGYTF,TRBJ1-2,once,-,TRBV11-3
TGTGCCAGCACCTGGACCGGGACTGCAGGGTTTACCCAGTACTTC,CASTWTGTAGFTQYF,TRBJ2-5,-,-,TRBV5-5
TGTGCCAGCAGCGCCGGGACAGGGAGCTCCTACAATGAGCAGTTCTTC,CASSAGTGSSYNEQFF,TRBJ2-1,-,TRBD1,TRBV9
TGTGCCAGCACACAAACAGGGGTGAATTCACCCCTCCACTTT,CASTQTGVNSPLHF,TRBJ1-6,-,TRBD1,TRBV25-1
TGCGCCAGCAGCCAGGGAGACAGGCGGTCAGAGGACACTGAAGCTTTCTTT,CASSQGDRRSEDTEAFF,TRBJ1-1,-,-,TRBV4-1
TGTGCCAGCAGCCAAGATGGGTTAGGGAGACTAGCGGGGGGACATATCCAAGAGACCCAGTACTTC,CASSQDGLGRLAGGHIQETQYF,TRBJ2-5,-,TRBD2,TRBV3-1/TRBV3-2
TGTGCCAGCACTAGCCCGAACACCGGGGAGCTGTTTTTT,CASTSPNTGELFF,TRBJ2-2,-,-,TRBV2